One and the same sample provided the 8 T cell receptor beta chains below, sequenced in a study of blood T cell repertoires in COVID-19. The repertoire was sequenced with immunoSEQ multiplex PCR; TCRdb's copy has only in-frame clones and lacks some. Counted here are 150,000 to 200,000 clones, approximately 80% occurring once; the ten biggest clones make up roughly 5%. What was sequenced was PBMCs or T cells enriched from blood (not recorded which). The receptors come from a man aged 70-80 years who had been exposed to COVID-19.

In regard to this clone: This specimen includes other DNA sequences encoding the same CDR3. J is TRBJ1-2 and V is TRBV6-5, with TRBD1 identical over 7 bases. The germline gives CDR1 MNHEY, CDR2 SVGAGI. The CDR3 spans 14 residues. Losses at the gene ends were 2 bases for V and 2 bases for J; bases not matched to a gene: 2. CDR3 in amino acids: CASSYRGLNYGYTF. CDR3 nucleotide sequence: TGTGCCAGCAGTTACAGGGGGCTAAACTATGGCTACACCTTC.

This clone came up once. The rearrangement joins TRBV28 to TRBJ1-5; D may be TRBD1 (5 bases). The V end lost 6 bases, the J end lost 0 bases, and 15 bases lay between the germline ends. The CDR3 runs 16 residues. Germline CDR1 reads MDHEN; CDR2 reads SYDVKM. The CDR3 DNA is TGTGCCAGCAGCGTGTCGGGGGGAAGTAGCAATCAGCCCCAGCATTTT. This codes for CASSVSGGSSNQPQHF.

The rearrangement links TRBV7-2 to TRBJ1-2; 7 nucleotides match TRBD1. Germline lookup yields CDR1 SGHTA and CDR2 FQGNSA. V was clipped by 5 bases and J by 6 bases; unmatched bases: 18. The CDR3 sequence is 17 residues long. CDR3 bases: TGTGCCAGCAGCCTAGAGGGTACGGCAGGGGGGAGGCATGGCTACACCTTC. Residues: CASSLEGTAGGRHGYTF.

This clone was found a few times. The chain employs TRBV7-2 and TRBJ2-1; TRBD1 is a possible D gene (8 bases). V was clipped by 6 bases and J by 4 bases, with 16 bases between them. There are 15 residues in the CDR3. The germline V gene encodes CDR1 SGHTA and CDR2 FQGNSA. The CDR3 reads CASSTDRGGYNEQFF. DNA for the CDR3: TGTGCCAGCAGTACCGACAGGGGAGGGTACAATGAGCAGTTCTTC. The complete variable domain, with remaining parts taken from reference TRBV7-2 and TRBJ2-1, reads GAGVSQSPSNKVTEKGKDVELRCDPISGHTALYWYRQSLGQGLEFLIYFQGNSAPDKSGLPSDRFSAERTGGSVSTLTIQRTQQEDSAVYLCASSTDRGGYNEQFFGPGTRLTVL.

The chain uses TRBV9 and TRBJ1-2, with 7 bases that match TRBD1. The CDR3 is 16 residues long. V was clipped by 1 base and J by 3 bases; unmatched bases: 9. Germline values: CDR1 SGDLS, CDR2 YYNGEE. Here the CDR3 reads CASSVLSEGAHYGYTF. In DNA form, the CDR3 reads TGTGCCAGCAGCGTATTATCAGAGGGGGCCCACTATGGCTACACCTTC.

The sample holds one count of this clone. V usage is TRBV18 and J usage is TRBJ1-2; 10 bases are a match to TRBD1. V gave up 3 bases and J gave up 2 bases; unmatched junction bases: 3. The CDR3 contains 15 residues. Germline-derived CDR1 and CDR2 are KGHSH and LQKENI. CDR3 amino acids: CASSPGTGANYGYTF. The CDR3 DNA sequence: TGTGCCAGCTCACCGGGGACAGGGGCGAACTATGGCTACACCTTC. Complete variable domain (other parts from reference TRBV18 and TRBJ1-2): NAGVMQNPRHLVRRRGQEARLRCSPMKGHSHVYWYRQLPEEGLKFMVYLQKENIIDESGMPKERFSAEFPKEGPSILRIQQVVRGDSAAYFCASSPGTGANYGYTFGSGTRLTVV.

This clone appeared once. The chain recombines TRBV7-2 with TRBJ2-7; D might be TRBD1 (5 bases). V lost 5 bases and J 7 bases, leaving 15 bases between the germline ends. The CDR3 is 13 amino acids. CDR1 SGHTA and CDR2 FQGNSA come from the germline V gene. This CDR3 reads CASSQGGYGEQYF. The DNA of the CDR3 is TGTGCCAGCAGCCAGGGCGGTTACGGGGAGCAGTACTTC.

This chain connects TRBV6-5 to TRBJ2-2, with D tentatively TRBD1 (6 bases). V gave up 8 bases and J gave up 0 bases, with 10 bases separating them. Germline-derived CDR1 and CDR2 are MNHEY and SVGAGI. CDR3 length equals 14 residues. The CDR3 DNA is TGTGCCAGCCTTGACAGGACGAACACCGGGGAGCTGTTTTTT. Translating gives CASLDRTNTGELFF.